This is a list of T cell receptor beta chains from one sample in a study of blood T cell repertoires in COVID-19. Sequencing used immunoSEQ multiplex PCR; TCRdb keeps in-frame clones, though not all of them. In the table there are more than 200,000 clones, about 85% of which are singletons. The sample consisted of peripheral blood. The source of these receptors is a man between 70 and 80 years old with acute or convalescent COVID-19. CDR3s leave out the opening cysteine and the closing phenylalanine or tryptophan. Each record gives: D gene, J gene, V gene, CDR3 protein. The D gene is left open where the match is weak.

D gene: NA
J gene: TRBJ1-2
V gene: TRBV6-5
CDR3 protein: ASSYGTDYGYT

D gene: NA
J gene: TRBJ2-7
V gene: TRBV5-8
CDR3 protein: ASSSNRVTYEQY

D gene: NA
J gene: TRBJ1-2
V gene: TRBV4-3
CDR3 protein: ASSQTVPGPYGYT

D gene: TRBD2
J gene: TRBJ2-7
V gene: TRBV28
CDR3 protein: ASGLGGGYYEQY

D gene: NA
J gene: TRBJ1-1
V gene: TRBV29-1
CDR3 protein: SVAVSQSGAEAF

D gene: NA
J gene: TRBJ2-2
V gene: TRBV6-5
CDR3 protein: ASRPVAGELF

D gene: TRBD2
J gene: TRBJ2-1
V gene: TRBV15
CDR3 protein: ATSREASGNNEQF

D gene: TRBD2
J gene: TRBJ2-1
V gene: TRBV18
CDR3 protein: ASSPGTSGSYNEQF

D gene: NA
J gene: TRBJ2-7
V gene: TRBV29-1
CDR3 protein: SVPLEGGTQY

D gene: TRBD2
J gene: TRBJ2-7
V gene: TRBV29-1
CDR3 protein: SVGTSGEQY

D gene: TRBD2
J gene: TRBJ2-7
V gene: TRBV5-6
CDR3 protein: ASSPGGGEQY

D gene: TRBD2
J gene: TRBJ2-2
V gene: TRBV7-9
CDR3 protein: ASSLGTSGELF

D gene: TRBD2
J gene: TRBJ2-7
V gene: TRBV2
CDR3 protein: ASRISGTTYEQY

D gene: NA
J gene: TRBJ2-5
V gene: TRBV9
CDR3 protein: ASSAHDGATQTQY

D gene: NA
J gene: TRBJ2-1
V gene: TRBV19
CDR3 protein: ASTLRSGETYNEQF

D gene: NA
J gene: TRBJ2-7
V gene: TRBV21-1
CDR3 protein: ASSKGWVAGYGEQY

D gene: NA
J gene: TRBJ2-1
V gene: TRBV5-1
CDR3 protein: ASSSRDLYNEQF

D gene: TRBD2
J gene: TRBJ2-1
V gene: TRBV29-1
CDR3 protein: SASRLAASYNEQF

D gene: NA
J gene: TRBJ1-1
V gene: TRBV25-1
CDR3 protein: ASSESGRTEAF

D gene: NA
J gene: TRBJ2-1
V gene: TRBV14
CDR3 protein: ASSQVPPEAF

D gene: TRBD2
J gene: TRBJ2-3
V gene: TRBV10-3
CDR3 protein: AISGGSLADTQY

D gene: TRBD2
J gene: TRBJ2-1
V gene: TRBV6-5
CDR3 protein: ASSYSQTSGNEQF

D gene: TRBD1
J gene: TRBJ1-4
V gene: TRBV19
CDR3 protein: ASSRQGANTNEKLF

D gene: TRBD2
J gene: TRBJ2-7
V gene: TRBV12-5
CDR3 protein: ASGLVPVEREVLYEQY

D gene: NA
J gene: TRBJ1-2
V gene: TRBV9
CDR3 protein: ASSVGPGVLGYT

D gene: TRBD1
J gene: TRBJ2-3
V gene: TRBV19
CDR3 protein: ASSIRRRGSYEDTQY

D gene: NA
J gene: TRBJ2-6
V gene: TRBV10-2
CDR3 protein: ASSEPAGANVLT

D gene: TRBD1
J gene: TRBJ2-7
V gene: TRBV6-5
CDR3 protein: ASSSTQRGPEQY

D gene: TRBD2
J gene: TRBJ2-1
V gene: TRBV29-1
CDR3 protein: SVVYHETSGRSYSYNEQF

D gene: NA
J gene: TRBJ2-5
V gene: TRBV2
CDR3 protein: ASSETLTGPGETQY

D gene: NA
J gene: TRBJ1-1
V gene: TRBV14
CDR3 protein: ASSQQGNTEAF

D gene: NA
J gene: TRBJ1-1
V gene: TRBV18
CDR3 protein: ASSPNIPNTEAF

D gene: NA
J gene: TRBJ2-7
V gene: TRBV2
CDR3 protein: ASIRDFYEQY

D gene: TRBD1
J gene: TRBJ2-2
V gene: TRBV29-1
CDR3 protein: SAVAGGSTGELF

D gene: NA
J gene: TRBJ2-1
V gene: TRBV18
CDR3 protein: ASSSGYEQF

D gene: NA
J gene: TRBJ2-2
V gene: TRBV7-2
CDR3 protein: ASSLNPGSTGELF

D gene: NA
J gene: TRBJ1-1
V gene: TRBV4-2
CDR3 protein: ASSQGVGSYTEAF

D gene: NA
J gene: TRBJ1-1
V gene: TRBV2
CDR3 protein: ASRRNTEAF

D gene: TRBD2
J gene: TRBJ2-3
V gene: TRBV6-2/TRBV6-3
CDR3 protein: ASSTSGRYTDTQY

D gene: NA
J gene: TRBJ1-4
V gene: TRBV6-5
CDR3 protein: ASSPGVAPNEKLF